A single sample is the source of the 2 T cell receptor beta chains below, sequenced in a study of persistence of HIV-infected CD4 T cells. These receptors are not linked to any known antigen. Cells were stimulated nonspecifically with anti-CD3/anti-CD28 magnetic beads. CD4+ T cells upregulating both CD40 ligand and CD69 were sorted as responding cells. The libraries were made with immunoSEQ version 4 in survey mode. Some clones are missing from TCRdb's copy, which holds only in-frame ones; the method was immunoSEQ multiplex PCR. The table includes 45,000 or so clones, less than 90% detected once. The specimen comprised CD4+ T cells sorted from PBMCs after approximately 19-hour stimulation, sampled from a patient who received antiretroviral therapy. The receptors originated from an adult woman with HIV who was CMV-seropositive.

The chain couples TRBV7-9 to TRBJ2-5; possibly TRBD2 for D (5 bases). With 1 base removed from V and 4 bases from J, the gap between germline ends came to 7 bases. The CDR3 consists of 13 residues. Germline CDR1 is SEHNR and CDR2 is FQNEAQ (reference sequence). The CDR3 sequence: CASSLVGRETQYF. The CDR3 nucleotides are TGTGCCAGCAGCTTAGTAGGGAGAGAGACCCAGTACTTC.

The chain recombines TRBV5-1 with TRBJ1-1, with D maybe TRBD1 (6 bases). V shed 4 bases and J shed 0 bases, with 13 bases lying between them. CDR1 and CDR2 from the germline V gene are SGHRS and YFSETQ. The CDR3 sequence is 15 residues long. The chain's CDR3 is CASSPQGSVNTEAFF. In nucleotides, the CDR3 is TGCGCCAGCAGCCCACAGGGTTCGGTGAACACTGAAGCTTTCTTT.